The clone carrying this T cell receptor beta chain is a singleton in its sample. Original data processing: Estimates of nucleated cell counts were drawn from the amplification of reference gene primers. Assay used: immunoSEQ multiplex PCR; TCRdb lists only in-frame clones, some missing. V and J calls and clone size are copied from that table; D and trimming were computed from the DNA. The repertoire holds approximately 240,000 clones, with over 80% as singletons. Participants reported their clinical history, and cohort assignment relied on those reports. These data are taken from a study of blood T cell repertoires in COVID-19. Study details: The cDNA or gDNA used as material had been derived from T cells, B-cell-depleted T cells, or PBMCs.

This TCR was sampled from a woman aged 18-29 years who had recovered from COVID-19. The specimen was PBMCs or T cells enriched from blood (not recorded which).

The CDR3 nucleotides are TGTGCCAGTAGTACGCCCGGGAATGAGCAGTTCTTC. It yields the protein CASSTPGNEQFF. This chain uses TRBV19 with TRBJ2-1; D call uncertain. The CDR3 spans 12 residues. Deletions cut 4 bases from V and 7 bases from J, with 8 bases between. Germline CDR1 LNHDA, CDR2 SQIVND (reference sequence).